This T cell receptor beta chain emerged from a study of blood T cell repertoires in COVID-19. Study-level background: Specimens from acute and convalescent COVID-19 originated in the United States, Italy and Spain.

This clone was detected only once. Trimming took off 1 base at V and 4 bases at J, with 9 bases between the two ends. CDR1 and CDR2 from the germline V gene are SGHRS and YFSETQ. CDR3 length: 13 amino acids. Produced via immunoSEQ multiplex PCR; TCRdb's table is partial and in-frame only. The table records 300,000 to 400,000 clones, about 89% of them present only once. The cohort comprised adults aged 18 to 89 years residing in about two dozen US areas. Cohorts were based on clinical histories the participants reported. Sequencing was carried out using PBMCs or T cells enriched from blood (not recorded which). V usage is TRBV5-1 and J usage is TRBJ2-7, with D perhaps TRBD2 (6 bases). The receptor's source is a man between 60 and 75 years old who had recovered from COVID-19. The CDR3 region is CASSLTSSYEQYF. Here the CDR3 DNA reads TGCGCCAGCAGCTTGACTAGCTCTTACGAGCAGTACTTC.